These 17 T cell receptor beta chains originate from one sample sequenced in a study of cytomegalovirus exposure and HLA in healthy donors. The PCR had 60 Vbeta and 13 Jbeta primers. Clones were read by immunoSEQ multiplex PCR, and TCRdb kept only the in-frame ones, dropping some. The table lists about 100,000 clones, roughly 80% of them singletons. Sequenced sample: PBMCs. These receptors came from a male donor in good health and CMV-seropositive.

The rearrangement uses TRBV14 and TRBJ2-2, with D possibly being TRBD2 (7 bases). Trimming removed 1 base at V and 5 bases at J, with 14 bases between. The CDR3 covers 16 residues. In germline, CDR1 is SGHDN, CDR2 FVKESK. As DNA, the CDR3 is TGTGCCAGCAGCCAAGTTTGGGGGGGCGAAACCGGGGAGCTGTTTTTT. Amino acids: CASSQVWGGETGELFF.

The rearrangement uses TRBV4-1 and TRBJ2-7; TRBD1 agrees at 8 bases. The V segment lost 1 base and the J segment 6 bases; nucleotides outside the gene matches: 8. CDR1 MGHRA and CDR2 YSYEKL come from the germline V gene. The CDR3 length is 15 residues. The CDR3 bases are TGCGCCAGCAGCCAAGGACAGGGGATTGTGGGCGAGCAGTACTTC. Translated: CASSQGQGIVGEQYF.

A word on this clone: One end of the junction fails to match germline, which may point to a read error. This sequence joins TRBV5-1 and TRBJ2-2, with 8 bases that match TRBD1. The CDR3 consists of 15 residues. Germline lookup yields CDR1 SGHRS and CDR2 YFSETQ. The CDR3 bases are TGCGCCAGCAAACAGGGGGACCCGAATACCGGGGAGCTGTTTTTT. Residues: CASKQGDPNTGELFF. The full variable domain, completed using reference TRBV5-1 and TRBJ2-2, is KAGVTQTPRYLIKTRGQQVTLSCSPISGHRSVSWYQQTPGQGLQFLFEYFSETQRNKGNFPGRFSGRQFSNSRSEMNVSTLELGDSALYLCASKQGDPNTGELFFGEGSRLTVL.

The chain joins TRBV4-1 to TRBJ1-2, with TRBD1 matching 8 bases. V dropped 0 bases and J dropped 8; count of bases not matched to a gene: 11. Looked up from germline, CDR1 is MGHRA and CDR2 is YSYEKL. This CDR3 contains 16 residues. For the CDR3, the DNA is TGCGCCAGCAGCCAAGAAGGTCAGGGGGCAGTGGGAGGCTACACCTTC. Its translation: CASSQEGQGAVGGYTF.

The CDR3 DNA is TGTGCCATCAGTGAAGGAGGGGCTCTACGCTACGAGCAGTACTTC. It codes for CAISEGGALRYEQYF. The gene calls are TRBV10-3 and TRBJ2-7; D is possibly TRBD2 (6 bases). V dropped 3 bases and J dropped 3 bases, with 15 bases sitting between them. Per germline, CDR1 ENHRY and CDR2 SYGVKD. This CDR3 is built from 15 residues.

This chain connects TRBV5-6 to TRBJ2-2; 7 bases match TRBD1. CDR1 and CDR2 (germline): SGHDT, YYEEEE. The CDR3 runs 16 residues. Trimming removed 0 bases from V and 7 bases from J; junction bases left unmatched: 9. The CDR3 sequence is CASSLDETGWVGELFF. DNA for the CDR3: TGTGCCAGCAGCTTGGACGAGACAGGGTGGGTCGGGGAGCTGTTTTTT.

This chain joins TRBV6-5 and TRBJ2-3; 10 bases fit TRBD2. Germline CDR1 MNHEY, CDR2 SVGAGI. This CDR3 comprises 14 residues. The ends lost 0 bases at V and 8 bases at J; junction bases unmatched: 2. The CDR3 DNA sequence: TGTGCCAGCAGTTACTCCGGGACTAGCGCTACGCAGTATTTT. It codes for CASSYSGTSATQYF.

The rearrangement links TRBV25-1 to TRBJ1-1; no clear D. This CDR3 region has 13 residues. In germline, CDR1 is MGHDK, CDR2 SYGVNS. V gave up 4 bases and J gave up 5 bases, with 11 bases separating them. CDR3 protein: CASSVARGTEAFF. DNA for the CDR3: TGTGCCAGCAGTGTCGCCAGAGGGACTGAAGCTTTCTTT.

This clone was counted a few times. The chain carries TRBV7-6 and TRBJ2-6; D ambiguous. The V gene lost 5 bases and the J gene lost 5 bases, with 7 bases spanning the gap. CDR1 is SGHVS, CDR2 FNYEAQ, per germline. CDR3 size: 13 residues. The CDR3 reads CASSLPWANVLTF. CDR3 in DNA: TGTGCCAGCAGCCTCCCCTGGGCCAACGTCCTGACTTTC.

This clone occurred a few times. This chain uses TRBV14 with TRBJ2-1; 9 bases agree with TRBD2. The CDR3 is made up of 13 amino acids. CDR1 is SGHDN and CDR2 is FVKESK in the germline V gene. V lost 4 bases to trimming and J lost 15 bases; unmatched junction nucleotides: 10. The CDR3 loop reads CASSLSGGALGFF. The CDR3 DNA reads as TGTGCCAGCAGCCTTAGCGGGGGAGCCCTGGGGTTCTTC.

Here the CDR3 DNA reads TGTGCCAGCAGTATCTTGGTGAGCGGTCCCTACAATGAGCAGTTCTTC. Translation gives CASSILVSGPYNEQFF. The gene calls are TRBV27 and TRBJ2-1; D perhaps matches TRBD2 (5 bases). The CDR3 extends over 16 amino acids. V was clipped by 5 bases and J by 2 bases, with 16 bases between them. Germline lookup yields CDR1 MNHEY and CDR2 SMNVEV (reference sequence).

This rearrangement joins TRBV16 to TRBJ1-5; 8 bases align to TRBD1. Germline V gene data show CDR1 as KGHSY and CDR2 as FQNENV. The length of the CDR3 is 16 residues. V lost 2 bases, J lost 5 bases, and 8 bases stayed unmatched. The CDR3 DNA sequence: TGTGCCAGCAGCCAAGCGGACAGGGTGGACGATCAGCCCCAGCATTTT. As protein: CASSQADRVDDQPQHF. The full variable domain, its missing parts supplied by reference TRBV16 and TRBJ1-5, is GEEVAQTPKHLVRGEGQKAKLYCAPIKGHSYVFWYQQVLKNEFKFLISFQNENVFDETGMPKERFSAKCLPNSPCSLEIQATKLEDSAVYFCASSQADRVDDQPQHFGDGTRLSIL.

The chain joins TRBV10-3 to TRBJ2-7; D is possibly TRBD1 (5 bases). The V gene's germline CDR1 is ENHRY and CDR2 SYGVKD. This CDR3 spans 12 amino acids. The germline V and J ends were trimmed by 9 bases and 0 bases, with 9 bases remaining between them. CDR3 nucleotide sequence: TGTGCCATAGGACACCACTCCTACGAGCAGTACTTC. Its translation is CAIGHHSYEQYF.

This clone was recorded only once. This chain uses TRBV4-3 with TRBJ2-1; TRBD2 matches 11 bases. In germline, CDR1 is LGHNA, CDR2 YSLEER. Trimming cost V 0 bases and J 0 bases; bases outside gene matches: 7. The CDR3 runs 19 residues. The CDR3 loop is CASSQDLTSGTSSYNEQFF. The CDR3 DNA reads TGCGCCAGCAGCCAAGATTTGACTAGCGGGACGAGCTCCTACAATGAGCAGTTCTTC.

The CDR3 DNA reads TGTGCCAGTAGTCCCCGTGGCCGCTACGAGCAGTACTTC. Translation gives CASSPRGRYEQYF. V usage is TRBV19 and J usage is TRBJ2-7; no firm D call. Germline CDR1 and CDR2: LNHDA and SQIVND (reference sequence). The CDR3 has 13 residues. V was shortened by 5 bases and J by 3 bases, with 11 bases between the two germline ends.

The chain employs TRBV29-1 and TRBJ2-3; weak D call: TRBD2 (5 bases). Germline V lookup: CDR1 SQVTM, CDR2 ANQGSEA. With 6 bases removed from V and 3 bases from J, the gap between germline ends came to 13 bases. The CDR3 extends over 13 amino acids. The CDR3 DNA sequence: TGCAGCGTCCGGAGGCCCCTTACAGATACGCAGTATTTT. It yields the protein CSVRRPLTDTQYF.

This chain joins TRBV7-2 and TRBJ2-7, with TRBD1 matching over 9 bases. V shed 2 bases and J 3 bases; nucleotides not matched to a gene: 2. Germline CDR1 is SGHTA and CDR2 is FQGNSA. This CDR3 comprises 14 residues. CDR3: CASSLRQGGYEQYF. The CDR3 region has the DNA TGTGCCAGCAGCTTAAGACAGGGGGGCTACGAGCAGTACTTC.